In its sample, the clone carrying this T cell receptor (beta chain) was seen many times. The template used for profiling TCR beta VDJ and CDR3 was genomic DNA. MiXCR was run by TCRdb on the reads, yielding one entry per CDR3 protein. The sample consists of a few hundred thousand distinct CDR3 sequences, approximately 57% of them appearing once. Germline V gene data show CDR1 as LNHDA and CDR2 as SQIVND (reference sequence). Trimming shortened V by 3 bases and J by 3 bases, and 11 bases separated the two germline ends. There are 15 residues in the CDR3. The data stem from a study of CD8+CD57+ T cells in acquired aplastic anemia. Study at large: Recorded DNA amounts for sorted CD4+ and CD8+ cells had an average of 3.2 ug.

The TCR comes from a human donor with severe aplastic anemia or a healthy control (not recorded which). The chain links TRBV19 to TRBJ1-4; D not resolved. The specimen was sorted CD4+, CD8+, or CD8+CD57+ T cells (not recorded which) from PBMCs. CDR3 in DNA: TGTGCCAGTAGTATTAGTTCACGGCCTAATGAAAAACTGTTTTTT. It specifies CASSISSRPNEKLFF. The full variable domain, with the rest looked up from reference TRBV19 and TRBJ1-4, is DGGITQSPKYLFRKEGQNVTLSCEQNLNHDAMYWYRQDPGQGLRLIYYSQIVNDFQKGDIAEGYSVSREKKESFPLTVTSAQKNPTAFYLCASSISSRPNEKLFFGSGTQLSVL.